The clone carrying this TCR beta chain was detected many times. What it recognizes is unknown. These data are taken from a study of tumor and adjacent non-tumor tissue in lung cancer. Across the whole study: Patients comprised some eleven adenocarcinoma, a couple of squamous cell carcinoma and 1 small cell lung cancer. Study-wide findings and caveats: Top 100 clones took a larger repertoire share in normal lung.

With 7 bases clipped from V and 3 bases from J, the junction kept 7 bases outside the gene matches. This CDR3 has 13 amino acids. Germline values: CDR1 DFQATT, CDR2 SNEGSKA (reference sequence). The library came from three nested PCR rounds adapted from ARM-PCR protocols. MiXCR, run by TCRdb on the multiplex PCR reads, gives a single entry per CDR3 protein. Of 80,000 to 130,000 distinct CDR3 sequences listed, 50% to 70% are singletons. No cell sorting was done before RNA was extracted from the tissue. This non-tumor lung sample came from over 3 cm beyond the tumor edge. Source material: distant non-tumor lung tissue. The chain has TRBV20-1 and TRBJ2-7; TRBD1 agrees at 9 bases. The sequence came from a man in his thirties or forties with non-small cell lung cancer. Here the CDR3 DNA reads TGCAGTGTTTTACAGGGGGCCTACTACGAGCAGTACTTC. Amino acids: CSVLQGAYYEQYF.